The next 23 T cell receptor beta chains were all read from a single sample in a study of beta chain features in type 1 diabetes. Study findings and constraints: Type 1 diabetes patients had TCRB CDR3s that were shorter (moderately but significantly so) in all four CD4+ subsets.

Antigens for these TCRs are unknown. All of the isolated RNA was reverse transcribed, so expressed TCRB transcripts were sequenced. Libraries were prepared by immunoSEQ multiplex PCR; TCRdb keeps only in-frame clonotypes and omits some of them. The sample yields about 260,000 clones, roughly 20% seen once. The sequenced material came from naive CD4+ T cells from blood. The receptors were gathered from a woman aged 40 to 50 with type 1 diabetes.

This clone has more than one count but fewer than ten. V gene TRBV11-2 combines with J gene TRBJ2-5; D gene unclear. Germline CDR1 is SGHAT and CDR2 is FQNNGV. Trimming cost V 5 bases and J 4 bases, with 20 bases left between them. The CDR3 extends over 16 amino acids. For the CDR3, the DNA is TGTGCCAGCAGCACGAGCAGATTTACAGAACCAGAGACCCAGTACTTC. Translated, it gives CASSTSRFTEPETQYF.

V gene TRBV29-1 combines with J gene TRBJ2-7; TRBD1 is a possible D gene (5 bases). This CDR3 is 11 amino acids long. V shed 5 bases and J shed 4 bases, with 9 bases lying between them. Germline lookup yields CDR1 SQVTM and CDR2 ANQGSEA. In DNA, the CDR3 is TGCAGCGTTCGAGCAGGGTACGAGCAGTACTTC. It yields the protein CSVRAGYEQYF.

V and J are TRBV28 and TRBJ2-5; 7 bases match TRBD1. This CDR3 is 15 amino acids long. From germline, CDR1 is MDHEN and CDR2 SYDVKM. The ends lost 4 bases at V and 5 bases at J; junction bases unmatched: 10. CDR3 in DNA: TGTGCCAGCAGTTCTTCATCGACAGGGTTGGAGACCCAGTACTTC. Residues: CASSSSSTGLETQYF.

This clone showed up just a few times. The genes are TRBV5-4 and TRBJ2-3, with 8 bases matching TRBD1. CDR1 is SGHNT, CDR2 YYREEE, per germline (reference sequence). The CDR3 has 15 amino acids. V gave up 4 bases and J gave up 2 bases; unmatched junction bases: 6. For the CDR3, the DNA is TGTGCCAGCAGCCCAAGACAGGGGCCCACAGATACGCAGTATTTT. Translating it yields CASSPRQGPTDTQYF.

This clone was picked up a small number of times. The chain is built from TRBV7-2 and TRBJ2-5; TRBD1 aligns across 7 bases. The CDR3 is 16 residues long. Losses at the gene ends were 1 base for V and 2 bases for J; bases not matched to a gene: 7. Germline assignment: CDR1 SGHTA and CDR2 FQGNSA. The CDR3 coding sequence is TGTGCCAGCAGCTTAGGAATTCCGACAGGGCAAGAGACCCAGTACTTC. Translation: CASSLGIPTGQETQYF.

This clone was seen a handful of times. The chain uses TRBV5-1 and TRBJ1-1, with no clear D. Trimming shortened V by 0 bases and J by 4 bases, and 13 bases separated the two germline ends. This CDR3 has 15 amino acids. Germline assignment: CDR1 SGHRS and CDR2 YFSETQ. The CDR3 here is CASSLDAVGSTEAFF. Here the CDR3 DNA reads TGCGCCAGCAGCTTGGACGCGGTTGGAAGCACTGAAGCTTTCTTT.

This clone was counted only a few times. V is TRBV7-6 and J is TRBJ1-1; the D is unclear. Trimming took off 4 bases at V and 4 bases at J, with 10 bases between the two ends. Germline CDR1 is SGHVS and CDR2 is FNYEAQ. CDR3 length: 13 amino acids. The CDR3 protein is CASSSTRGTEAFF. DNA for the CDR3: TGTGCCAGCAGCTCCACTCGGGGCACTGAAGCTTTCTTT.

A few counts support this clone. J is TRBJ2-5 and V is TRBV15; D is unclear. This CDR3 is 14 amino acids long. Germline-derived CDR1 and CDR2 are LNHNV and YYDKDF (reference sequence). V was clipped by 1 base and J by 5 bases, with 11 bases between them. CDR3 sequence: CATSRVPLGETQYF. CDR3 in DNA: TGTGCCACCAGCAGAGTTCCGCTGGGCGAGACCCAGTACTTC. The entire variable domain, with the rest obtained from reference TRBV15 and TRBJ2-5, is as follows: DAMVIQNPRYQVTQFGKPVTLSCSQTLNHNVMYWYQQKSSQAPKLLFHYYDKDFNNEADTPDNFQSRRPNTSFCFLDIRSPGLGDTAMYLCATSRVPLGETQYFGPGTRLLVL.

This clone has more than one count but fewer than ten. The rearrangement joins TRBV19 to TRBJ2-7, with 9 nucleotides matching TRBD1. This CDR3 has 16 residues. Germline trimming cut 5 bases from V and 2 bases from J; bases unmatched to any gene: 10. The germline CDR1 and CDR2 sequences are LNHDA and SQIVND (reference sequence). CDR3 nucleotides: TGTGCCAGTAGTGCCTCCGGGACAGGGTCCACCTACGAGCAGTACTTC. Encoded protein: CASSASGTGSTYEQYF.

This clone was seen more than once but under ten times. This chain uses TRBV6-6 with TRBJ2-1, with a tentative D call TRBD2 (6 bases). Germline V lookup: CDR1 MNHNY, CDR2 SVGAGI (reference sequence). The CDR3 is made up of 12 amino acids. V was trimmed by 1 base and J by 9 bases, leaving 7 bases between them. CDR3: CASSYFGSEQFF. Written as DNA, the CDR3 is TGTGCCAGCAGTTACTTCGGGAGTGAGCAGTTCTTC.

The CDR3 coding sequence is TGTGCCAGCAGCCCTCAGACAGGGTCCTACGAGCAGTACTTC. Translation: CASSPQTGSYEQYF. The V and J genes are TRBV9 and TRBJ2-7, with TRBD1 matching 7 bases. V lost 4 bases, J lost 1 base, and 5 bases stayed unmatched. The germline V gene encodes CDR1 SGDLS and CDR2 YYNGEE. This CDR3 contains 14 residues.

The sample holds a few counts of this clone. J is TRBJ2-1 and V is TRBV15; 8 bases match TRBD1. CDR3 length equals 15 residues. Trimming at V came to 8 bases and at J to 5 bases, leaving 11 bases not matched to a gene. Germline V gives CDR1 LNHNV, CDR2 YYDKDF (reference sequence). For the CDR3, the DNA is TGTGCCACCCAAAGAGGCAGGGGGCCCAACAATGAGCAGTTCTTC. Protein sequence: CATQRGRGPNNEQFF.

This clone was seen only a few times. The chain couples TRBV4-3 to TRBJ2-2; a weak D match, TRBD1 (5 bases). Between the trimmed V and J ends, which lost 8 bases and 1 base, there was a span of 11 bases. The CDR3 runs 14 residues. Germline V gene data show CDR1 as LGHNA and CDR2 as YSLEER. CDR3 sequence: CASQDTENTGELFF. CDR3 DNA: TGCGCCAGCCAGGACACCGAGAACACCGGGGAGCTGTTTTTT.

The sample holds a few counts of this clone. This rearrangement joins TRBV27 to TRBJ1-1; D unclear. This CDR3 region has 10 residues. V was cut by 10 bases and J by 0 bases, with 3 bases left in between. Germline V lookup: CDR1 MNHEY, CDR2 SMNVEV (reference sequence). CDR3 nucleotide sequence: TGTGCCACGGTGAACACTGAAGCTTTCTTT. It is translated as CATVNTEAFF.

In nucleotides, the CDR3 is TGTGCCAGTAGTCCCACGACTAGCGGGAGCTCAAGTGAGCAGTTCTTC. Encoded protein: CASSPTTSGSSSEQFF. The chain recombines TRBV19 with TRBJ2-1; 12 bases map to TRBD2. The CDR3 consists of 16 residues. CDR1 is LNHDA and CDR2 is SQIVND in the germline V gene (reference sequence). V was clipped by 5 bases and J by 9 bases; unmatched bases: 11.

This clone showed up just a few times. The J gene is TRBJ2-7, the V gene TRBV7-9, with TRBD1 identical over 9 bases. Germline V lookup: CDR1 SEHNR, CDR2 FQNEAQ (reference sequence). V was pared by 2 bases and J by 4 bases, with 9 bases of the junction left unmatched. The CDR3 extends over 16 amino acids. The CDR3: CASSLRGTGKFYEQYF. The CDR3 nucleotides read TGTGCCAGCAGCTTAAGGGGGACAGGGAAGTTTTACGAGCAGTACTTC.

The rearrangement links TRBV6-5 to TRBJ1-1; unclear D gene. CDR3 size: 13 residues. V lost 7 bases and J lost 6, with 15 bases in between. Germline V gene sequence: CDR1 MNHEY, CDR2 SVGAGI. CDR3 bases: TGTGCCAGCATCAAACCCGGGTACGCTGAAGCTTTCTTT. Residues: CASIKPGYAEAFF.

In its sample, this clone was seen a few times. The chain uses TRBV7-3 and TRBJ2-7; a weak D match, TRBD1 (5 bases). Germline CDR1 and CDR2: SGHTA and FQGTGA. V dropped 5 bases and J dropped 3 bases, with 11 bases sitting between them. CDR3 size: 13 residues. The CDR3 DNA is TGTGCCAGCAGCCAAGGGGCCAGCTACGAGCAGTACTTC. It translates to CASSQGASYEQYF.

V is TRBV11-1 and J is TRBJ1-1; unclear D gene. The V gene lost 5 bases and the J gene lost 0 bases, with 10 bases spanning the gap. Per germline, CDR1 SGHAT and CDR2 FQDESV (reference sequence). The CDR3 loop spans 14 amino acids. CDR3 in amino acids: CASSAHLMNTEAFF. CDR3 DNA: TGTGCCAGCAGCGCCCACCTAATGAACACTGAAGCTTTCTTT.

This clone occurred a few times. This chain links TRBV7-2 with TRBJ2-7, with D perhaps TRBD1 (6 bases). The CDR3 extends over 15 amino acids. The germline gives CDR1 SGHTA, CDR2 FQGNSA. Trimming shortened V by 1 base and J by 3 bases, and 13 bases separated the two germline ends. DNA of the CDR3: TGTGCCAGCAGCTTAGTTCCAGGGGAAGACTACGAGCAGTACTTC. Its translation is CASSLVPGEDYEQYF.

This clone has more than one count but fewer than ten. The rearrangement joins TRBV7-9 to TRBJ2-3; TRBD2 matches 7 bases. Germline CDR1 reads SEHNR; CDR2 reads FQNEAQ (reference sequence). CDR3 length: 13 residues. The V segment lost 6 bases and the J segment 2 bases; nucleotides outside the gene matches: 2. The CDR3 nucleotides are TGTGCCAGCAGGCGGGAGTCCACAGATACGCAGTATTTT. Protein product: CASRRESTDTQYF.

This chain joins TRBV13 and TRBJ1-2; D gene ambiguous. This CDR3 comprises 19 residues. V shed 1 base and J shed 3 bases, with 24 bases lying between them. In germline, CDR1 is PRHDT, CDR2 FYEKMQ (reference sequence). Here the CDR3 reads CASSLESEVGSRRDYGYTF. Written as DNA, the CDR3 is TGTGCCAGCAGCTTAGAGTCGGAGGTAGGGAGCAGGAGGGACTATGGCTACACCTTC.

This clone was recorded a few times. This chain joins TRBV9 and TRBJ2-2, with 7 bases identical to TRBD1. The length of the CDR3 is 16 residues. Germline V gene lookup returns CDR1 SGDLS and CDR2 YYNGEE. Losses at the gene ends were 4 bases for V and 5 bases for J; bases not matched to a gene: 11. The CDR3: CASSSSGGRGTGELFF. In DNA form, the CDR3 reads TGTGCCAGCAGCTCTAGTGGGGGCAGGGGGACCGGGGAGCTGTTTTTT.